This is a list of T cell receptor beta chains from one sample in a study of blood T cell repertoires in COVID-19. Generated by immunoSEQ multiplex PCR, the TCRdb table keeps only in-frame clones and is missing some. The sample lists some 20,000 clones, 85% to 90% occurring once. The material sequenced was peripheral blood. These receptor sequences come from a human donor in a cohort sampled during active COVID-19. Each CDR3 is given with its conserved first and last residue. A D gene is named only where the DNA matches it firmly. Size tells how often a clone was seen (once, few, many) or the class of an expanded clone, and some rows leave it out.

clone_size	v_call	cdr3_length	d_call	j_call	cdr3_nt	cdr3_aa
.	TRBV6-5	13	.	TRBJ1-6	TGTGCCAGTTCCATCTCCTATAATTCACCCCTCCACTTT	CASSISYNSPLHF
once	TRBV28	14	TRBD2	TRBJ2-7	TGTGCCAGCAGTCGACTAGCGGCAGCCTACGAGCAGTACTTC	CASSRLAAAYEQYF
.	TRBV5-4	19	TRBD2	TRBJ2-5	TGTGCCAGCAGCTTGGCCTTAGGGGGACTAGCGGGAGGCCAAGAGACCCAGTACTTC	CASSLALGGLAGGQETQYF
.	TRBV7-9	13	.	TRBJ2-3	TGTGCCAGCAGCTTAGTCTCCACAGATACGCAGTATTTT	CASSLVSTDTQYF
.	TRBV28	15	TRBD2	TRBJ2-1	TGTGCCAGCAGTTCCGCGGGGGAGTCCTACAATGAGCAGTTCTTC	CASSSAGESYNEQFF
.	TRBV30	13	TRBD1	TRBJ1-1	TGTGCCGGGTACGACAGGGGCTACACTGAAGCTTTCTTT	CAGYDRGYTEAFF
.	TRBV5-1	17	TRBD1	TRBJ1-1	TGCGCCAGCAGCTTGGGAAACAGGGGGCCTGGGTACACTGAAGCTTTCTTT	CASSLGNRGPGYTEAFF
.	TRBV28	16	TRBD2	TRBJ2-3	TGTGCCAGCAGTTCCTCTAGCGGGAAGCGCACAGATACGCAGTATTTT	CASSSSSGKRTDTQYF
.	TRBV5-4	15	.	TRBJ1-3	TGTGCCAGCAGCAGCGGACGGTCAGCTGGAAACACCATATATTTT	CASSSGRSAGNTIYF
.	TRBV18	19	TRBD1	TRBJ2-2	TGTGCCAGCTCACAACTCCGGGACAGGGGCGTAGGGACCACCGGGGAGCTGTTTTTT	CASSQLRDRGVGTTGELFF
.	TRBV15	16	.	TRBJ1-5	TGTGCCACCAGCAGAGGGGACATTTATAGCAATCAGCCCCAGCATTTT	CATSRGDIYSNQPQHF
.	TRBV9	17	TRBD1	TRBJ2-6	TGTGCCAGCACCGATAGGACAGGGCGCTCTGGGGCCAACGTCCTGACTTTC	CASTDRTGRSGANVLTF
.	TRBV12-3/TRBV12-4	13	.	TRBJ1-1	TGTGCCAGCAGTTTAAACAGGGCGACTGAAGCTTTCTTT	CASSLNRATEAFF
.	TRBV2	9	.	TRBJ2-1	TGTGCCACCGGGAATGAGCAGTTCTTC	CATGNEQFF
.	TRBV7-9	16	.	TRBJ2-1	TGTGCCAGCAGCGCAGAGGGGGCGGGAACCTACAATGAGCAGTTCTTC	CASSAEGAGTYNEQFF
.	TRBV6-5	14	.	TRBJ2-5	TGTGCCAGCAGAACACTCCGGGGAACGGAGACCCAGTACTTC	CASRTLRGTETQYF
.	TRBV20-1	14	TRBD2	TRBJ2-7	TGCAGTGCTAGTCTTACTAGCGGAGCCTACGAGCAGTACTTC	CSASLTSGAYEQYF
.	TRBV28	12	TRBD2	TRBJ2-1	TGTGCCAGCACCGGCGGGAGCAATGAGCAGTTCTTC	CASTGGSNEQFF
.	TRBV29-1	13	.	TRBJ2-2	TGCAGTGGTGGGCAGACGAACACCGGGGAGCTGTTTTTT	CSGGQTNTGELFF
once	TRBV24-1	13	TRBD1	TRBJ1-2	TGTGCCACCAGTGGCGGACAGGGCTATGGCTACACCTTC	CATSGGQGYGYTF
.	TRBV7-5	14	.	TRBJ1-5	TGTGTCAGAAGCTTAAGGGGGAGCAATCAGCCCCAGCATTTT	CVRSLRGSNQPQHF
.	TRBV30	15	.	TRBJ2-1	TGTGCCTGGAGTTCGACTGGCCTCCGGGGGAATGAGCAGTTCTTC	CAWSSTGLRGNEQFF
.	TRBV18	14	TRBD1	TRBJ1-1	TGTGCCAGCTCACTAGGGACAGGAAACACTGAAGCTTTCTTT	CASSLGTGNTEAFF
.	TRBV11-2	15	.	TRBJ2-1	TGTGCCAGCAGTACTACATCGGGCTCCTACAATGAGCAGTTCTTC	CASSTTSGSYNEQFF
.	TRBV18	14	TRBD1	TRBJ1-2	TGTGCCAGCTCCCGACAGGGGCTCAGCTATGGCTACACCTTC	CASSRQGLSYGYTF
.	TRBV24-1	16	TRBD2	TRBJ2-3	TGTGCCACCAGTGACGTAGCGGGAAATCAGGCAGATACGCAGTATTTT	CATSDVAGNQADTQYF
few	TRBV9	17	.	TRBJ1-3	TGTGCCAGCAGCGGGAGAAGGGGTGGCCTCTCTGGAAACACCATATATTTT	CASSGRRGGLSGNTIYF
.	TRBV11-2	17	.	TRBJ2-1	TGTGCCAGCAGCTCTCTCCGATCCCTAGGCTCCTACAATGAGCAGTTCTTC	CASSSLRSLGSYNEQFF
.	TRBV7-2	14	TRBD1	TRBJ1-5	TGTGCCAGCGGACTGGACAGGGGGAATCAGCCCCAGCATTTT	CASGLDRGNQPQHF
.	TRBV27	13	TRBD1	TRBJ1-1	TGTGCCAGCAGTGGACAGGGTTGGACTGAAGCTTTCTTT	CASSGQGWTEAFF
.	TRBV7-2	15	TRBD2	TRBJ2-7	TGTGCCAGCAGCTTAGCGGCTAGCGGGGGCTACGAGCAGTACTTC	CASSLAASGGYEQYF
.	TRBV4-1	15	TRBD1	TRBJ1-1	TGCGCCAGCAGCCAAGTACAGGGGGGGTACACTGAAGCTTTCTTT	CASSQVQGGYTEAFF
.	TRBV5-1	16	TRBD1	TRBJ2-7	TGCGCCAGCAGCTCTGGGGACAGGGGGCCAACCTACGAGCAGTACTTC	CASSSGDRGPTYEQYF
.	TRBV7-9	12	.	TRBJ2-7	TGTGCCAGCAGCTTCGGGTTGTACGAGCAGTACTTC	CASSFGLYEQYF
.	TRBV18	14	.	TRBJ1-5	TGTGCCAGCTCACCTCTTGGCAACAATCAGCCCCAGCATTTT	CASSPLGNNQPQHF
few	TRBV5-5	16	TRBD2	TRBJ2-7	TGTGCCAGCAGCCCCCGATTAGCGGGTAGCTCCTACGAGCAGTACTTC	CASSPRLAGSSYEQYF
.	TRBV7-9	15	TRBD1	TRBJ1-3	TGTGCCAGCAGCTCGGGACAGAGATATGGAAACACCATATATTTT	CASSSGQRYGNTIYF
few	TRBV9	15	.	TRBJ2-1	TGTGCCAGCAGCGCCGGACTGAGCTCCTACAATGAGCAGTTCTTC	CASSAGLSSYNEQFF
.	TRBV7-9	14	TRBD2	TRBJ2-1	TGTGCCAGCAGCTTAGCAGCGGGGGACAATGAGCAGTTCTTC	CASSLAAGDNEQFF
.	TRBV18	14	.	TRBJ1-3	TGTGCCAGCTCACCACAGGGGTATGGAAACACCATATATTTT	CASSPQGYGNTIYF
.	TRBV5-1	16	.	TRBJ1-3	TGCGCCAGCAGCTTGCATACCCCAGGGACTGGAAACACCATATATTTT	CASSLHTPGTGNTIYF
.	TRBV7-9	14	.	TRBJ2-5	TGTGCCAGCAGCTTAACTGGTGCGAGGGAGACCCAGTACTTC	CASSLTGARETQYF
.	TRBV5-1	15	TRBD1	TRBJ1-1	TGCGCCAGCAGCCCCGGGACAGGGATTCGGACTGAAGCTTTCTTT	CASSPGTGIRTEAFF
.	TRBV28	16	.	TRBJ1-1	TGTGCCACCCGGGGGGCAAGGACAGTTCGGAACACTGAAGCTTTCTTT	CATRGARTVRNTEAFF